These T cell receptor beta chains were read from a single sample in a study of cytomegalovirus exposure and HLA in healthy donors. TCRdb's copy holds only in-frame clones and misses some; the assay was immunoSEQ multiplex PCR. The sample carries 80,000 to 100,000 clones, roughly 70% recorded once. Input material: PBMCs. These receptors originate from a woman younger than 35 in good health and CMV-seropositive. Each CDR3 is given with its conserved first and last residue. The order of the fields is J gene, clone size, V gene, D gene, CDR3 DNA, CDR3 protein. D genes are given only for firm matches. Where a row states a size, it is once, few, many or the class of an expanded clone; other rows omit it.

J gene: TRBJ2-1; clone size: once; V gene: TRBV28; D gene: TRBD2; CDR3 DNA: TGTGCCAGCAGTTTGGGACTAGCGGCTACCTACAATGAGCAGTTCTTC; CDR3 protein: CASSLGLAATYNEQFF
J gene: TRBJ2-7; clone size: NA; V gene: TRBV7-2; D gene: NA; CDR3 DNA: TGTGCCAGCAGTTCAGGGGTTCGGGACGAGCAGTACTTC; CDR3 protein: CASSSGVRDEQYF
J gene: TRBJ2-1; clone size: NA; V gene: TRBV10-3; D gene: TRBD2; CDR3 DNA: TGCGCCATCAGTGGGGGACTAGCGGGGGGGCCCAATGAGCAGTTCTTC; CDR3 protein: CAISGGLAGGPNEQFF
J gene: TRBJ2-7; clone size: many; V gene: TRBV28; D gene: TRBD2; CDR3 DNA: TGTGCCAGCAGTTCCCTAGCGAGCGGGAGCGAGCAGTACTTC; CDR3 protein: CASSSLASGSEQYF
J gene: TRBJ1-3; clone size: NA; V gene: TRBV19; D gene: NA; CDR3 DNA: TGTGCCAGTACCCCAGGAAGGGGGAGTACGAACACCATATATTTT; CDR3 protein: CASTPGRGSTNTIYF
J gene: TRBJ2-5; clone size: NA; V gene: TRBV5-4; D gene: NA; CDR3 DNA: TGTGCCAGCAGCTTGGCTAGGCAAGAGACCCAGTACTTC; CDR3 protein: CASSLARQETQYF
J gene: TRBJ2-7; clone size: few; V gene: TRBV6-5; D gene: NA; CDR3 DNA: TGTGCCAGCAGTTCCAGGTGGCAGGGCCCCTACGAGCAGTACTTC; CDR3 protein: CASSSRWQGPYEQYF
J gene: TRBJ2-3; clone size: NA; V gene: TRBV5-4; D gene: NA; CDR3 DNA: TGTGCCAGCAGCATTCGAGTAGCCGGAGCGGGTACGCAGTATTTT; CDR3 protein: CASSIRVAGAGTQYF
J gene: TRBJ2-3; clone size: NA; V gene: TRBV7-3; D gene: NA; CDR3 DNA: TGTGCCAGCAGCTTACAGGGGGACTCTAGCACAGATACGCAGTATTTT; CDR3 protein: CASSLQGDSSTDTQYF
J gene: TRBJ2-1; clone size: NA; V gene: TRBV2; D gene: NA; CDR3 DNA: TGTGCCAGCTGTGACTCGGTCTACAATGAGCAGTTCTTC; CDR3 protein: CASCDSVYNEQFF
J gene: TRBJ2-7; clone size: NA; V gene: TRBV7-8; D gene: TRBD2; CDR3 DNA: TGTGCCAGCAGCCCTTCGCTAGCGGGGCGATACGAGCAGTACTTC; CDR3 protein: CASSPSLAGRYEQYF
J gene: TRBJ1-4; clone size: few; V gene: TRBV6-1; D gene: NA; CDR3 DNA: TGTGCCAGTAGACAGCTAAATGAAAAACTGTTTTTT; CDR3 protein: CASRQLNEKLFF
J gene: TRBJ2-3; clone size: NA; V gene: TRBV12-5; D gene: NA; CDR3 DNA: TGTGCTAGTGGCTTGGTCCGGGGGGCAGCAGATACGCAGTATTTT; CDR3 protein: CASGLVRGAADTQYF
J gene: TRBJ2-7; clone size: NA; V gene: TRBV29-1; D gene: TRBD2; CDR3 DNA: TGCAGCGTTGCCCTAGCGGTCGACTACGAGCAGTACTTC; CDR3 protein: CSVALAVDYEQYF